The sample holds one count of the clone carrying this T cell receptor (beta chain). These data originate in a study of blood T cell repertoires in COVID-19. Produced via immunoSEQ multiplex PCR; TCRdb's table is partial and in-frame only. This repertoire shows about 88,000 clones, roughly 72% found once; its top ten account for around 24%. The V gene's germline CDR1 is SGHTS and CDR2 YDEGEE. V was cut by 1 base and J by 6 bases, with 13 bases left in between. CDR3 length: 15 residues. The specimen was peripheral blood. This TCR derives from an older woman in a cohort sampled during active or convalescent COVID-19. This rearrangement joins TRBV5-8 to TRBJ2-2, with D perhaps TRBD2 (7 bases). The CDR3 DNA sequence: TGTGCCAGCAGCTTGAGAGGGGGGGCAGCCGGGGAGCTGTTTTTT. Protein sequence: CASSLRGGAAGELFF.